Listed here are 24 T cell receptor beta chains from one sample, sequenced in a study of T cells in Graves' hyperthyroidism and ophthalmopathy. Amplification yielded TCR beta CDR3 regions, with RNA transcripts as the source. A first-round RT-PCR of the TCR CDR3 used the HTBI primer set. Using its own MiXCR run on the multiplex PCR reads, TCRdb lists one record per CDR3 protein. The table has around 340,000 distinct CDR3 sequences, 21% seen once; the top ten hold around 48%. The sequencing sample was made of blood. These receptors were collected from a woman between 50 and 59 years old with Graves' hyperthyroidism.

This clonotype was counted ten times or more. This chain uses TRBV5-5 with TRBJ1-4; D possibly corresponds to TRBD1 (6 bases). CDR1 and CDR2 (germline): SGHKS, YYEKEE (reference sequence). The V end was cut by 0 bases, the J end by 4 bases, with 16 bases between. This CDR3 contains 17 residues. CDR3 amino acids: CASSLAFRTANNEKLFF. As DNA, the CDR3 is TGTGCCAGCAGCTTGGCTTTCAGGACAGCAAATAATGAAAAACTGTTTTTT. Full variable domain (rest looked up from reference TRBV5-5 and TRBJ1-4): DAGVTQSPTHLIKTRGQQVTLRCSPISGHKSVSWYQQVLGQGPQFIFQYYEKEERGRGNFPDRFSARQFPNYSSELNVNALLLGDSALYLCASSLAFRTANNEKLFFGSGTQLSVL.

This clonotype was seen ten or more times. In DNA, the CDR3 is TGTGCCAGCAGTTTAGGACAGGGGAGGAGTGAAAAACTGTTTTTT. Translation: CASSLGQGRSEKLFF. The genes are TRBV27 and TRBJ1-4; 9 nucleotides align to TRBD1. Germline V lookup: CDR1 MNHEY, CDR2 SMNVEV (reference sequence). The CDR3 runs 15 residues. Losses at the gene ends were 2 bases for V and 7 bases for J; bases not matched to a gene: 5. Full variable domain (missing parts from reference TRBV27 and TRBJ1-4): EAQVTQNPRYLITVTGKKLTVTCSQNMNHEYMSWYRQDPGLGLRQIYYSMNVEVTDKGDVPEGYKVSRKEKRNFPLILESPSPNQTSLYFCASSLGQGRSEKLFFGSGTQLSVL.

This clonotype was found a few times. The chain joins TRBV6-2 or TRBV6-3 to TRBJ1-4, with 8 nucleotides matching TRBD1. Germline V CDR1 and CDR2: MNHEY, SVGEGT. The CDR3 totals 14 residues. J lost 7 bases, V lost 5 bases, and 6 bases had no gene match. The CDR3 DNA follows: TGTGCCAGCAGTCTCCGGGACAGGCGTGAAAAACTGTTTTTT. Amino acid sequence: CASSLRDRREKLFF.

This clonotype was seen ten or more times. The V gene is TRBV20-1, the J gene TRBJ2-1, with D hard to call. This CDR3 contains 10 residues. V lost 5 bases and J lost 4, with 3 bases in between. Germline V CDR1 and CDR2: DFQATT, SNEGSKA (reference sequence). CDR3: CSAGYNEQFF. CDR3 bases: TGCAGTGCTGGGTACAATGAGCAGTTCTTC.

This clonotype has a count of ten or more. The chain combines TRBV29-1 with TRBJ2-5; a weak D match, TRBD2 (6 bases). The CDR3 loop spans 12 amino acids. Germline values: CDR1 SQVTM, CDR2 ANQGSEA. V lost 4 bases to trimming and J lost 4 bases, with 10 bases between them. In nucleotides, the CDR3 is TGCAGCGTTGGGGACTTTCGAGAGACCCAGTACTTC. Its protein product is CSVGDFRETQYF.

This clonotype has ten or more counts. This chain uses TRBV7-8 with TRBJ2-5; 13 bases are a match to TRBD2. In germline, CDR1 is SGHVS, CDR2 FQNEAQ. The CDR3 is 16 residues long. Trimming cost V 5 bases and J 6 bases; bases outside gene matches: 9. This CDR3 is CASSTTWTSGRQTQYF. CDR3 in DNA: TGTGCCAGCAGCACAACATGGACTAGCGGGAGACAGACCCAGTACTTC. The variable domain in full, completed from reference TRBV7-8 and TRBJ2-5, reads GAGVSQSPRYKVAKRGQDVALRCDPISGHVSLFWYQQALGQGPEFLTYFQNEAQLDKSGLPSDRFFAERPEGSVSTLKIQRTQQEDSAVYLCASSTTWTSGRQTQYFGPGTRLLVL.

In its sample, this clonotype was seen a few times. The chain is built from TRBV20-1 and TRBJ2-4; 12 positions agree with TRBD1. V gave up 5 bases and J gave up 2 bases; unmatched junction bases: 1. CDR3 length equals 14 residues. CDR1 is DFQATT and CDR2 is SNEGSKA in the germline V gene (reference sequence). CDR3 loop: CSAGTGGSKNIQYF. CDR3 sequence (DNA): TGCAGTGCTGGGACAGGGGGCTCCAAAAACATTCAGTACTTC.

Many counts were recorded for this clonotype. J is TRBJ2-3 and V is TRBV20-1; D possibly matches TRBD1 or TRBD2 (5 bases each). Trimming took 3 bases from V and 6 from J, leaving 13 bases between them. CDR1 and CDR2 (germline): DFQATT, SNEGSKA (reference sequence). The CDR3 has 13 residues. The CDR3 region is CSASLPGRDTQYF. Here the CDR3 DNA reads TGCAGTGCTAGCCTGCCGGGGCGGGATACGCAGTATTTT.

This clonotype has ten or more counts. V and J are TRBV5-1 and TRBJ2-1, with D unresolved. This CDR3 spans 15 amino acids. Per the germline V gene, CDR1 is SGHRS and CDR2 is YFSETQ. The V and J ends lost 4 bases and 0 bases respectively, with 11 bases between them. The CDR3 nucleotides are TGCGCCAGCAGCGCAGACCTGAGCTCCTACAATGAGCAGTTCTTC. Translated: CASSADLSSYNEQFF.

At least ten counts were recorded for this clonotype. This chain uses TRBV6-1 with TRBJ2-3, with 9 bases lining up with TRBD1. Germline V gives CDR1 MNHNS, CDR2 SASEGT. V lost 1 base and J lost 4; bases outside the gene matches: 0. The CDR3 runs to 14 residues. This chain's CDR3 is CASSEGQGADTQYF. The CDR3 DNA sequence: TGTGCCAGCAGTGAAGGACAGGGGGCAGATACGCAGTATTTT.

This clonotype was recorded many times. The V call is TRBV10-3, the J call TRBJ2-3; 10 bases are shared with TRBD2. The CDR3 is 16 residues long. V shed 8 bases, J shed 4 bases, and the junction held 12 bases outside the gene matches. Germline-derived CDR1 and CDR2 are ENHRY and SYGVKD. The CDR3 sequence: CAILGERGGLADTQYF. The CDR3 DNA follows: TGTGCCATCCTCGGGGAGCGGGGGGGCCTCGCAGATACGCAGTATTTT.

The chain recombines TRBV20-1 with TRBJ2-4; TRBD2 matches at 11 bases. CDR1 is DFQATT and CDR2 is SNEGSKA in the germline V gene (reference sequence). V lost 3 bases to trimming and J lost 7 bases; unmatched junction nucleotides: 2. This CDR3 comprises 13 residues. CDR3 coding DNA: TGCAGTGCTAGGGCTAGCGGGAGGAACATTCAGTACTTC. This translates into CSARASGRNIQYF.

This clonotype was seen only a few times. The V call is TRBV14, the J call TRBJ2-2, with a tentative D call TRBD1 (6 bases). Trimming took 4 bases from V and 7 from J, leaving 13 bases between them. The CDR3 spans 14 residues. Germline values: CDR1 SGHDN, CDR2 FVKESK. CDR3 in DNA: TGTGCCAGCAGCCCAAACAGGGCTAACGGGGAGCTGTTTTTT. It translates to CASSPNRANGELFF.

J is TRBJ2-5 and V is TRBV12-3 or TRBV12-4; perhaps TRBD2 as D (6 bases). The V and J ends lost 3 bases and 4 bases respectively, with 12 bases between them. The CDR3 extends over 14 amino acids. For the CDR3, the DNA is TGTGCCAGCAGTTTCTGGCGGAGGGGAGAGACCCAGTACTTC. This sequence encodes CASSFWRRGETQYF.

This clonotype was observed many times. The gene calls are TRBV5-1 and TRBJ2-7, with TRBD1 matching over 8 bases. The CDR3 loop spans 14 amino acids. The germline V gene encodes CDR1 SGHRS and CDR2 YFSETQ. V gave up 4 bases and J gave up 2 bases; unmatched junction bases: 5. The CDR3 nucleotides read TGCGCCAGCAGCACACAGGGGGAAGCCTACGAGCAGTACTTC. It codes for CASSTQGEAYEQYF.

The chain has TRBV3-1 and TRBJ1-2, with D perhaps matching TRBD1 (5 bases). The CDR3 is 16 residues long. Germline V lookup: CDR1 LGHDT, CDR2 YNNKEL (reference sequence). The V gene lost 4 bases and the J gene lost 0 bases, with 15 bases spanning the gap. The DNA for the CDR3 is TGTGCCAGCAGCCTCTCGACAGTAAAAGCTAACTATGGCTACACCTTC. Amino acids: CASSLSTVKANYGYTF.

This clonotype was detected many times. The chain combines TRBV28 with TRBJ1-5; 9 nucleotides match TRBD1. Per the germline V gene, CDR1 is MDHEN and CDR2 is SYDVKM. The CDR3 totals 13 residues. V was clipped by 8 bases and J by 6 bases; unmatched bases: 5. In DNA form, the CDR3 reads TGTGCCAGCGTGACAGGGGGTACTCAGCCCCAGCATTTT. Its protein is CASVTGGTQPQHF.

This clonotype occurred many times. The genes are TRBV10-3 and TRBJ1-3; unclear D gene. Per the germline V gene, CDR1 is ENHRY and CDR2 is SYGVKD. This CDR3 spans 15 amino acids. Trimming took off 6 bases at V and 0 bases at J, with 12 bases between the two ends. The CDR3, as DNA: TGTGCCATCAGGGAGGCAGGAGACTCTGGAAACACCATATATTTT. Translated, it gives CAIREAGDSGNTIYF.

This clonotype was observed a few times. A read error may be the cause here, since a much bigger clone is one base away. The rearrangement joins TRBV2 to TRBJ2-2; maybe TRBD1 (8 bases). Germline assignment: CDR1 SNHLY and CDR2 FYNNEI. The CDR3 sequence is 16 residues long. CDR3 DNA sequence: TGTGCCAGCAGTCGTCAGCGGGACAGGAACACCGGGGAGCTGTCTTTT. Its protein is CASSRQRDRNTGELSF.

The chain couples TRBV20-1 to TRBJ1-3; D is unclear. Germline loops: CDR1 DFQATT, CDR2 SNEGSKA (reference sequence). The germline V and J ends were trimmed by 6 bases and 5 bases, with 20 bases remaining between them. CDR3 size: 15 residues. The CDR3 DNA reads TGCAGTGCCCAGGTGACGGGCGCAGTTCGAAACACCATATATTTT. Protein sequence: CSAQVTGAVRNTIYF.

The chain combines TRBV14 with TRBJ1-6; a possible D gene is TRBD1 (5 bases). The ends were cut back, 4 bases at V and 7 bases at J, with 20 bases in the middle. Germline V gene data show CDR1 as SGHDN and CDR2 as FVKESK. The CDR3 has 17 residues. CDR3 bases: TGTGCCAGCAGCCTACAAATGAGGGACTTGAAAAATTCACCCCTCCACTTT. It encodes CASSLQMRDLKNSPLHF.

This clonotype showed up just a few times. The chain combines TRBV15 with TRBJ2-1, with 9 nucleotides matching TRBD1. From germline, CDR1 is LNHNV and CDR2 YYDKDF (reference sequence). CDR3 length: 13 residues. The junction had 4 bases not matched to a gene; V was cut back by 8 bases and J by 5 bases. CDR3 amino acids: CATGRDRDNEQFF. The CDR3 region has the DNA TGTGCCACCGGACGGGACAGGGACAATGAGCAGTTCTTC.

At least ten counts were recorded for this clonotype. The chain combines TRBV18 with TRBJ1-1; D is unclear. Trimming stripped 0 bases from V and 1 base from J, with 9 bases between. The CDR3 sequence is 15 residues long. Germline CDR1 is KGHSH and CDR2 is LQKENI. The CDR3 spells CASSPPRVSNTEAFF. CDR3 bases: TGTGCCAGCTCACCACCTCGGGTTTCGAACACTGAAGCTTTCTTT.

The chain employs TRBV7-8 and TRBJ1-6; D not resolved. Trimming took 0 bases from V and 8 from J, leaving 17 bases between them. The germline CDR1 and CDR2 sequences are SGHVS and FQNEAQ. The CDR3 has 17 residues. Here the CDR3 reads CASSLARGSRYDSPLHF. CDR3 DNA sequence: TGTGCCAGCAGCTTAGCGCGTGGCAGCCGATATGATTCACCCCTCCACTTT.